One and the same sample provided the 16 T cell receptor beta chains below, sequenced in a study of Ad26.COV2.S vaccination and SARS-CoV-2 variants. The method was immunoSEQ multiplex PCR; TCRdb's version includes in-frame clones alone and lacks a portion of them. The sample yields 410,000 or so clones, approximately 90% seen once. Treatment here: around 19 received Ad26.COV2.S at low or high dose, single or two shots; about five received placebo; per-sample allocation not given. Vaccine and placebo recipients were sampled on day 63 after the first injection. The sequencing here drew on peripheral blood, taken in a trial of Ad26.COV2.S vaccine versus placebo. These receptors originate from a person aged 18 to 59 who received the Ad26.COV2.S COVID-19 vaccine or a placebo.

The DNA for the CDR3 is TGCGCCAGCAGCCACCAACAGGGTACGGACACTGAAGCTTTCTTT. It translates to CASSHQQGTDTEAFF. The genes are TRBV4-3 and TRBJ1-1; perhaps TRBD1 as D (6 bases). This CDR3 has 15 residues. V gave up 3 bases and J gave up 3 bases, with 14 bases separating them. The germline CDR1 and CDR2 sequences are LGHNA and YSLEER.

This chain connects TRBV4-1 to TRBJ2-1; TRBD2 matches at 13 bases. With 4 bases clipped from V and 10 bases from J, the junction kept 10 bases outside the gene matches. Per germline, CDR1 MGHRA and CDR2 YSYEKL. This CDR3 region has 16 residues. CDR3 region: CASSRRTSGGSLEQFF. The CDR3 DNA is TGCGCCAGCAGCCGCCGGACTAGCGGGGGTAGTTTGGAGCAGTTCTTC.

The CDR3 spells CASSIHSAETQYF. DNA of the CDR3: TGTGCCAGTAGTATCCACTCGGCGGAGACCCAGTACTTC. The chain is built from TRBV19 and TRBJ2-5; no firm D call. The CDR3 runs to 13 residues. V was shortened by 3 bases and J by 5 bases, with 10 bases between the two germline ends. In germline, CDR1 is LNHDA, CDR2 SQIVND (reference sequence).

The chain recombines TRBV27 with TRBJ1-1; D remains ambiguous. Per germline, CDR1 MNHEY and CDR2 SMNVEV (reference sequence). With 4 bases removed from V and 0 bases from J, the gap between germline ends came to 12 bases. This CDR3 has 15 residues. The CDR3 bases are TGTGCCAGCAGTTCGCGACTGGGCTTGAACACTGAAGCTTTCTTT. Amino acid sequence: CASSSRLGLNTEAFF.

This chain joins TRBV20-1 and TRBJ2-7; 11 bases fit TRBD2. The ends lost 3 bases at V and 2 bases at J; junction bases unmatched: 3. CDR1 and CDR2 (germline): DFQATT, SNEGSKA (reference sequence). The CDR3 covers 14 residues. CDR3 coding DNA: TGCAGTGCTAGTTCTAGCGGGGGGACCTACGAGCAGTACTTC. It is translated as CSASSSGGTYEQYF.

The CDR3 is CASSLWGLAGSTDTQYF. The CDR3 DNA is TGTGCCAGCAGTTTATGGGGACTAGCGGGGAGCACAGATACGCAGTATTTT. The chain is built from TRBV28 and TRBJ2-3; TRBD2 agrees at 13 bases. This CDR3 has 17 amino acids. V gave up 0 bases and J gave up 0 bases; unmatched junction bases: 0. Germline V gene data show CDR1 as MDHEN and CDR2 as SYDVKM.

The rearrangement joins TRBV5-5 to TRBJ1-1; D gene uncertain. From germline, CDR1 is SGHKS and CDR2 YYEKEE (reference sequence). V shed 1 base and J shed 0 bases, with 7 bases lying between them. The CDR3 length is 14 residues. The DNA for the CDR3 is TGTGCCAGCAGCTTGCAGTTTATGAACACTGAAGCTTTCTTT. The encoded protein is CASSLQFMNTEAFF.

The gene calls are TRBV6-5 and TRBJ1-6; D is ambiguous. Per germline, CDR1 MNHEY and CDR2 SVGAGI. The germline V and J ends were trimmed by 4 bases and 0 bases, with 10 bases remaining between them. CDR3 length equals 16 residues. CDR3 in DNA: TGTGCCAGCAGTTCCGACGGAGCCTCCTATAATTCACCCCTCCACTTT. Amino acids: CASSSDGASYNSPLHF.

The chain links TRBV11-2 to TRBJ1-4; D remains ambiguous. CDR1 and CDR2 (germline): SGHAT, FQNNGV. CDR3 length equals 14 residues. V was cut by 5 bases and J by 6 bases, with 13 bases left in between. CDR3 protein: CASSSIQADEKLFF. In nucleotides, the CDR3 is TGTGCCAGCAGCAGCATCCAGGCGGATGAAAAACTGTTTTTT.

The CDR3 DNA reads TGTGCCAGCAGCTACCAGCGGGGAATAAAGGAGACCCAGTACTTC. Protein: CASSYQRGIKETQYF. The chain recombines TRBV3-1 (or the pseudogene TRBV3-2) with TRBJ2-5, with TRBD2 matching 7 bases. This CDR3 comprises 15 residues. With 5 bases clipped from V and 5 bases from J, the junction kept 11 bases outside the gene matches. The germline CDR1 and CDR2 sequences are LGHDT and YNNKEL (reference sequence).

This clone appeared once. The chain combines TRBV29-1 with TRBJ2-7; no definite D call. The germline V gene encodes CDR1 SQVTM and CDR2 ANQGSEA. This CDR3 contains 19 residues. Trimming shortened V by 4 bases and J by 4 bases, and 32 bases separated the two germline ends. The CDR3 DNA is TGCAGCGTTGGTTATCTGTCGGCTAAAGCGCAGTGGTTAACTTACGAGCAGTACTTC. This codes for CSVGYLSAKAQWLTYEQYF.

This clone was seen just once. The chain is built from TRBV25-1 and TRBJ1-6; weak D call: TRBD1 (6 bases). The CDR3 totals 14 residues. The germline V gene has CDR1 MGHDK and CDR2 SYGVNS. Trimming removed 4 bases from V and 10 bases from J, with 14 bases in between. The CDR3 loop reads CASSGRRGGSPLHF. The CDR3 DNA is TGTGCCAGCAGTGGTCGAAGGGGGGGCTCACCCCTCCACTTT.

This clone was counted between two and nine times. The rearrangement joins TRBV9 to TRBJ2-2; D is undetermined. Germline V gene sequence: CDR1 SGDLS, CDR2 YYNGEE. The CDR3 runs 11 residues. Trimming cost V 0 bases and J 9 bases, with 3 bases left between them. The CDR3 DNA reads TGTGCCAGCAGCGTAGGCCGGGAGCTGTTTTTT. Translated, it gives CASSVGRELFF.

The CDR3: CASSLRAPNYGYTF. The CDR3 region has the DNA TGTGCCAGCAGTTTAAGAGCTCCTAACTATGGCTACACCTTC. This chain uses TRBV27 with TRBJ1-2, with D unclear. Trimming took off 2 bases at V and 0 bases at J, with 7 bases between the two ends. CDR3 length: 14 amino acids. Germline V gene data show CDR1 as MNHEY and CDR2 as SMNVEV (reference sequence).

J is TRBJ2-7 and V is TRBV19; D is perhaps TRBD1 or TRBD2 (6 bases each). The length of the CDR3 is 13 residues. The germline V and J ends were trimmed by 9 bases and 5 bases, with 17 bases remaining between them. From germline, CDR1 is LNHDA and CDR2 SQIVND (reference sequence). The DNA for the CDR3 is TGTGCCAGCAGTTCGTTGGGGGGCGACGAGCAGTACTTC. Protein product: CASSSLGGDEQYF.

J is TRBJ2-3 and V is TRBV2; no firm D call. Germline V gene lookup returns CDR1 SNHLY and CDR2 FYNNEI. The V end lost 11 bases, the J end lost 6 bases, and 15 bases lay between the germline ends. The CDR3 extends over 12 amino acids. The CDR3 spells CAGMYGSDTQYF. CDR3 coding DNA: TGTGCCGGGATGTATGGGTCTGATACGCAGTATTTT.